Here is one T cell receptor beta chain with its context. This sample was taken from a study of blood T cell repertoires in COVID-19. Whole-study context: Whether acute or convalescent, the COVID-19 samples came from the United States, Italy and Spain. T cells, B-cell-depleted T cells, or PBMCs supplied cDNA or gDNA.

Per the original data handling: Amplification with reference gene primers provided the estimates of nucleated cell counts. Sequencing used immunoSEQ multiplex PCR; TCRdb keeps in-frame clones, though not all of them. The DNA was the basis for D and trimming; V, J and clone size are from that table. The table records 40,000 or so clones, roughly 70% of them present only once. V lost 6 bases to trimming and J lost 3 bases, with 6 bases between them. The CDR3 has 11 amino acids. Germline CDR1 reads MNHNY; CDR2 reads SVGAGI (reference sequence). Sequencing was carried out using peripheral blood. This clonotype was sampled from an elderly man with acute or convalescent COVID-19. The genes are TRBV6-6 and TRBJ2-7; D is uncertain. The chain's CDR3 is CASSNNYEQYF. For the CDR3, the DNA is TGTGCCAGCAGCAACAACTACGAGCAGTACTTC.